One sample yielded the 13 T cell receptor beta chains listed below, sequenced in a study of high-grade serous ovarian cancer treatment subgroups. TCRdb keeps only in-frame clones here, not all; method: immunoSEQ multiplex PCR. The sample contains about 36,000 clones, around three quarters of which appear only once. Tumor samples were taken before definitive surgery or chemotherapy. Sequencing was carried out using tumor tissue. The receptors shown here come from a human donor with high-grade serous ovarian cancer.

The chain employs TRBV4-1 and TRBJ1-1; the D gene is possibly TRBD1 (5 bases). The CDR3 covers 17 residues. Trimming left V 4 bases short and J 4 bases short, with 22 bases between. Germline V lookup: CDR1 MGHRA, CDR2 YSYEKL. The CDR3 protein is CASSPATRGSPGTEAFF. The CDR3, as DNA: TGCGCCAGCAGCCCAGCGACAAGGGGCTCCCCGGGCACTGAAGCTTTCTTT.

The chain joins TRBV6-5 to TRBJ1-1; D remains unclear. Between the trimmed V and J ends, which lost 2 bases and 0 bases, there was a span of 10 bases. There are 15 residues in the CDR3. From germline, CDR1 is MNHEY and CDR2 SVGAGI. The CDR3 DNA is TGTGCCAGCAGTTACGGCGGGTCCATGAACACTGAAGCTTTCTTT. Translation: CASSYGGSMNTEAFF.

The rearrangement links TRBV7-9 to TRBJ1-3, with 9 positions matching TRBD1. The V gene's germline CDR1 is SEHNR and CDR2 FQNEAQ (reference sequence). The CDR3 is 16 amino acids. The J segment lost 4 bases and the V segment lost 6 bases, leaving 10 bases of the junction unmatched. CDR3 sequence reads: CASRPGQGMGGNTIYF. CDR3 bases: TGTGCCAGCAGACCGGGACAGGGAATGGGAGGAAACACCATATATTTT. Looking up the rest from reference TRBV7-9 and TRBJ1-3 gives the full variable domain: DTGVSQNPRHKITKRGQNVTFRCDPISEHNRLYWYRQTLGQGPEFLTYFQNEAQLEKSRLLSDRFSAERPKGSFSTLEIQRTEQGDSAMYLCASRPGQGMGGNTIYFGEGSWLTVV.

The chain uses TRBV4-3 and TRBJ2-5, with 7 bases lining up with TRBD1. Looked up from germline, CDR1 is LGHNA and CDR2 is YSLEER. The CDR3 has 18 amino acids. V trimming: 0 bases; J trimming: 5 bases; junction bases outside the gene matches: 15. The CDR3: CASSQDFSGGAIQETQYF. For the CDR3, the DNA is TGCGCCAGCAGCCAAGATTTTTCAGGGGGTGCAATCCAGGAGACCCAGTACTTC.

This clone showed up just a few times. V and J are TRBV7-2 and TRBJ1-2; 9 nucleotides line up with TRBD1. The germline V gene has CDR1 SGHTA and CDR2 FQGNSA. V trimming: 4 bases; J trimming: 7 bases; junction bases outside the gene matches: 16. There are 17 residues in the CDR3. This CDR3 reads CASSSQILTGGAGGYTF. The CDR3 DNA is TGTGCCAGCAGCTCCCAGATACTAACAGGGGGCGCGGGTGGCTACACCTTC. Filled out from reference TRBV7-2 and TRBJ1-2, the complete variable domain reads GAGVSQSPSNKVTEKGKDVELRCDPISGHTALYWYRQSLGQGLEFLIYFQGNSAPDKSGLPSDRFSAERTGGSVSTLTIQRTQQEDSAVYLCASSSQILTGGAGGYTFGSGTRLTVV.

This chain connects TRBV7-3 to TRBJ2-2, with TRBD2 matching over 8 bases. CDR1 is SGHTA and CDR2 is FQGTGA in the germline V gene. This CDR3 is 15 amino acids long. V trimming: 2 bases; J trimming: 4 bases; junction bases outside the gene matches: 3. CDR3 sequence (DNA): TGTGCCAGCAGCTTAGCGGGAGGAGGCACCGGGGAGCTGTTTTTT. Amino acids: CASSLAGGGTGELFF. Together with reference TRBV7-3 and TRBJ2-2, the CDR3 gives the full variable domain: GAGVSQTPSNKVTEKGKYVELRCDPISGHTALYWYRQSLGQGPEFLIYFQGTGAADDSGLPNDRFFAVRPEGSVSTLKIQRTERGDSAVYLCASSLAGGGTGELFFGEGSRLTVL.

The chain's CDR3 is CASSLRVGHNEQFF. Here the CDR3 DNA reads TGTGCCAGCAGCTTAAGGGTTGGTCACAATGAGCAGTTCTTC. The V call is TRBV5-5, the J call TRBJ2-1, with D hard to call. The CDR3 is made up of 14 amino acids. Trimming left V 2 bases short and J 5 bases short, with 11 bases between. Germline V CDR1 and CDR2: SGHKS, YYEKEE (reference sequence).

The CDR3 sequence is CASSFDSGTAGELFF. CDR3 sequence (DNA): TGTGCCAGCAGCTTCGATTCGGGGACAGCCGGGGAGCTGTTTTTT. The chain recombines TRBV7-9 with TRBJ2-2, with 7 bases matching TRBD1. Germline V gene data show CDR1 as SEHNR and CDR2 as FQNEAQ (reference sequence). The CDR3 loop spans 15 amino acids. V was pared by 3 bases and J by 6 bases, with 7 bases of the junction left unmatched.

The rearrangement joins TRBV9 to TRBJ2-7; the match to TRBD2 covers 12 bases. The germline CDR1 and CDR2 sequences are SGDLS and YYNGEE. The CDR3 extends over 15 amino acids. The J segment lost 7 bases and the V segment lost 3 bases, leaving 8 bases of the junction unmatched. The CDR3 is CASSAGTSGLGEQYF. The CDR3 region has the DNA TGTGCCAGCAGCGCCGGGACTAGCGGGCTGGGAGAGCAGTACTTC.

This chain connects TRBV5-6 to TRBJ2-7, with D perhaps TRBD1 (5 bases). This CDR3 is built from 15 residues. Trimming pared 4 bases from V and 2 bases from J, leaving 16 bases between. The germline CDR1 and CDR2 sequences are SGHDT and YYEEEE. The CDR3 coding sequence is TGTGCCAGCAGCCCAGGCACAGGATTCACCTACGAGCAGTACTTC. It encodes CASSPGTGFTYEQYF.

The CDR3 loop is CASSYSGGHPGETQYF. In DNA, the CDR3 is TGTGCCAGCAGTTACTCGGGTGGACACCCAGGAGAGACCCAGTACTTC. The chain couples TRBV6-5 to TRBJ2-5; possible D gene TRBD1, 5 bases. V lost 0 bases and J lost 4, with 15 bases in between. Germline lookup yields CDR1 MNHEY and CDR2 SVGAGI. This CDR3 is 16 amino acids long.

CDR3 bases: TGCGCCAGCAGCCCAACTAGCGGACCTACCGGGGAGCTGTTTTTT. It encodes CASSPTSGPTGELFF. The chain joins TRBV4-3 to TRBJ2-2; TRBD2 matches at 8 bases. The CDR3 has 15 residues. Trimming at V came to 4 bases and at J to 5 bases, leaving 6 bases not matched to a gene. Looked up from germline, CDR1 is LGHNA and CDR2 is YSLEER.

The V and J genes are TRBV6-4 and TRBJ2-2; tentatively, D is TRBD1 (5 bases). Looked up from germline, CDR1 is MRHNA and CDR2 is SNTAGT. The CDR3 runs 18 residues. V lost 2 bases, J lost 7 bases, and 23 bases lay in between. The CDR3 reads CASSDEPWARQMVGELFF. The CDR3 DNA follows: TGTGCCAGCAGTGACGAACCTTGGGCTAGACAGATGGTCGGGGAGCTGTTTTTT.